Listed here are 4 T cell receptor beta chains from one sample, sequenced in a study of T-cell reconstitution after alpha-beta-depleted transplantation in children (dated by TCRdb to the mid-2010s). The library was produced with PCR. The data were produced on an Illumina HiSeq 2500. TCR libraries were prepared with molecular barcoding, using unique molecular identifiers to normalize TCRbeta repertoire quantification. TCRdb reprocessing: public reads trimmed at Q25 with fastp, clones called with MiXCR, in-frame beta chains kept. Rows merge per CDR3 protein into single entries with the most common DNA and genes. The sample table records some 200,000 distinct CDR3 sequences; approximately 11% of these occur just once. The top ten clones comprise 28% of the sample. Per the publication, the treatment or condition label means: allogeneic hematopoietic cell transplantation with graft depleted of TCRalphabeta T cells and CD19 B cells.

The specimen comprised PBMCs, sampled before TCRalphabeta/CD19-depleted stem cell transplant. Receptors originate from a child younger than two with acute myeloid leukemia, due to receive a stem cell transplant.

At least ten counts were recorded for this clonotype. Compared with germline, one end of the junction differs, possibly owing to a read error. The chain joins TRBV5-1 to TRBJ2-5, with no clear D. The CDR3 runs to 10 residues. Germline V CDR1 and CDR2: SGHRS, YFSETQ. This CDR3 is CASSLETQYF. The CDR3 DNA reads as TGTGCCAGCAGCTTAGAGACCCAGTACTTC.

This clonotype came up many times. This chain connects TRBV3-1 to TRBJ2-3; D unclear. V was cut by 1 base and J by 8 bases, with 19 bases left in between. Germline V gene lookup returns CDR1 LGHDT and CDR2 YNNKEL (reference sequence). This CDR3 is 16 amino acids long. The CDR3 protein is CASSQGDGGEWGTQYF. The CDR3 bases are TGTGCCAGCAGCCAAGGAGACGGCGGAGAGTGGGGTACGCAGTATTTT.

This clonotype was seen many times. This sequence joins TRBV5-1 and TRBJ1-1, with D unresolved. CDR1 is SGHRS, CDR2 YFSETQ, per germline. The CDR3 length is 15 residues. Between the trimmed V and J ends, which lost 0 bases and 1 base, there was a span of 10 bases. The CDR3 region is CASSLGQVTNTEAFF. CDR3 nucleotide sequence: TGCGCCAGCAGCTTGGGGCAGGTAACGAACACTGAAGCTTTCTTT.

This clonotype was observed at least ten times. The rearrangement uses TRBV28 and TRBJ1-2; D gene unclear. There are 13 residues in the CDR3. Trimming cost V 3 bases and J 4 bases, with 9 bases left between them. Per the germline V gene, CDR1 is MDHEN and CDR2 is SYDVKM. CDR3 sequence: CASSLKQFYGYTF. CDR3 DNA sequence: TGTGCCAGCAGTTTGAAACAGTTCTATGGCTACACCTTC.